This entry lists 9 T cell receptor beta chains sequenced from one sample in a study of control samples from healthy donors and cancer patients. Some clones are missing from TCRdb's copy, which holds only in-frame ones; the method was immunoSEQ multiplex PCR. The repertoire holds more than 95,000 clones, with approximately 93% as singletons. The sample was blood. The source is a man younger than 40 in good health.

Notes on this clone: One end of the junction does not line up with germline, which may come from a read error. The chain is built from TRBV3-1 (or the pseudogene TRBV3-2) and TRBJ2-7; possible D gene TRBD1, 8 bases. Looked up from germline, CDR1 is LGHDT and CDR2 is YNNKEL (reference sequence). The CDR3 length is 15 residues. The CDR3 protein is CASSRTGRGSYEQCF. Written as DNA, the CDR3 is TGTGCCAGCAGCCGGACAGGGCGGGGGTCCTACGAGCAGTGCTTC.

The CDR3 nucleotides are TGTGCCAGCTCACGGACTAGCGGGGGGGCCAACACCGGGGAGCTGTTTTTT. Its protein is CASSRTSGGANTGELFF. This chain joins TRBV18 and TRBJ2-2; 15 positions match TRBD2. In germline, CDR1 is KGHSH, CDR2 LQKENI. Losses at the gene ends were 4 bases for V and 2 bases for J; bases not matched to a gene: 2. The CDR3 has 17 residues.

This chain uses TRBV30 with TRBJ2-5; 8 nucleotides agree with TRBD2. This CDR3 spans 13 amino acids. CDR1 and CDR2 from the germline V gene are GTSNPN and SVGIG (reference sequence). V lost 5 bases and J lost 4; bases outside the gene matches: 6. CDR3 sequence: CAWGLAGGETQYF. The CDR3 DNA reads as TGTGCCTGGGGACTAGCCGGAGGAGAGACCCAGTACTTC.

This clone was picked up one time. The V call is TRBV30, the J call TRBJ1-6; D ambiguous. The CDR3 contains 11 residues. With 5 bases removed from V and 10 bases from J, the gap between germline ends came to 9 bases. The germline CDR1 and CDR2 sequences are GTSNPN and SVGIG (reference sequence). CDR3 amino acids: CAWGRSSPLHF. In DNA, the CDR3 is TGTGCCTGGGGTCGGTCCTCACCCCTCCACTTT. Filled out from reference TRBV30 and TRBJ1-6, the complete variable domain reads SQTIHQWPATLVQPVGSPLSLECTVEGTSNPNLYWYRQAAGRGLQLLFYSVGIGQISSEVPQNLSASRPQDRQFILSSKKLLLSDSGFYLCAWGRSSPLHFGNGTRLTVT.

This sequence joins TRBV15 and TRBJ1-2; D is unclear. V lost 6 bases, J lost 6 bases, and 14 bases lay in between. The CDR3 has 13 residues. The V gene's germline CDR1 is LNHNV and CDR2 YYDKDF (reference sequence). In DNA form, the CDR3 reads TGTGCCACCAGGGGAGTGGGAACGAATGGCTACACCTTC. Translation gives CATRGVGTNGYTF.

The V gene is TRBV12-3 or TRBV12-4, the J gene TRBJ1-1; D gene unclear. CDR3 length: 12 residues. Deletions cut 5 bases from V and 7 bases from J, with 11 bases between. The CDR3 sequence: CASSTRRVEAFF. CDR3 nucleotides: TGTGCCAGCAGTACTCGAAGGGTTGAAGCTTTCTTT.

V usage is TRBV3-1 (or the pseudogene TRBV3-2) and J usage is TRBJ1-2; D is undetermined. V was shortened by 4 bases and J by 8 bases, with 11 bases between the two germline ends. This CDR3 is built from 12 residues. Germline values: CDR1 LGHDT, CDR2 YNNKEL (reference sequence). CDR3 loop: CASSRTGRGYTF. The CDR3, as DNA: TGTGCCAGCAGCCGTACGGGAAGGGGCTACACCTTC.

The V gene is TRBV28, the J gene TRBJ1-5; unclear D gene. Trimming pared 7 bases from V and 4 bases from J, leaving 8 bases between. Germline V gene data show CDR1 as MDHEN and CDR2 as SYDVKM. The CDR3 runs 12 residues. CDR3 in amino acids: CASTESNQPQHF. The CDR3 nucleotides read TGTGCCAGCACGGAAAGTAATCAGCCCCAGCATTTT.

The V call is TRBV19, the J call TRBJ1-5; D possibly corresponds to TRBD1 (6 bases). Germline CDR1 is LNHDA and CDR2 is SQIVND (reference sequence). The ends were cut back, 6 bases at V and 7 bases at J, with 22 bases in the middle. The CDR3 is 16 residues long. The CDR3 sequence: CASSFTAPGQNQPQHF. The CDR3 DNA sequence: TGTGCCAGTAGCTTTACCGCGCCCGGACAGAACCAGCCCCAGCATTTT.